These T cell receptor beta chains were read from a single sample in a study of blood T cell repertoires in COVID-19. Assay: immunoSEQ multiplex PCR; the TCRdb copy retains only in-frame clones and omits some. This sample has approximately 7,000 clones, with roughly 88% found just once. The source material was peripheral blood. The origin of the receptors is a human donor in a cohort sampled during active COVID-19. Both conserved end residues are part of each CDR3. D genes are given only for firm matches. Clone sizes are given selectively: once, few, many, or a class where the clone is expanded.

v_gene: TRBV5-6
abundance: NA
d_gene: TRBD1
j_gene: TRBJ2-1
CDR3aa: CASSFLGGSYFF
CDR3nt: TGTGCCAGCAGCTTTTTAGGGGGCAGTTACTTCTTC

v_gene: TRBV7-2
abundance: NA
d_gene: NA
j_gene: TRBJ2-5
CDR3aa: CASSLSLGETQYF
CDR3nt: TGTGCCAGCAGCTTAAGCCTAGGCGAGACCCAGTACTTC

v_gene: TRBV19
abundance: NA
d_gene: TRBD1
j_gene: TRBJ2-7
CDR3aa: CASKGKPGQLIEQYF
CDR3nt: TGTGCCAGCAAGGGCAAACCGGGACAGTTGATAGAGCAGTACTTC

v_gene: TRBV5-1
abundance: NA
d_gene: TRBD1
j_gene: TRBJ2-3
CDR3aa: CASSGTGALGADTQYF
CDR3nt: TGCGCCAGCAGCGGGACAGGGGCGCTGGGCGCAGATACGCAGTATTTT

v_gene: TRBV5-5
abundance: NA
d_gene: NA
j_gene: TRBJ2-3
CDR3aa: CASSGLFGTDTQYF
CDR3nt: TGTGCCAGCAGCGGACTTTTCGGCACAGATACGCAGTATTTT

v_gene: TRBV9
abundance: NA
d_gene: NA
j_gene: TRBJ1-1
CDR3aa: CASSVGTATEAFF
CDR3nt: TGTGCCAGCAGCGTAGGGACAGCCACTGAAGCTTTCTTT

v_gene: TRBV19
abundance: NA
d_gene: TRBD1
j_gene: TRBJ2-7
CDR3aa: CASSARDRGVSYEQYF
CDR3nt: TGTGCCAGTAGTGCCCGGGACAGGGGAGTCTCCTACGAGCAGTACTTC

v_gene: TRBV5-1
abundance: NA
d_gene: NA
j_gene: TRBJ2-3
CDR3aa: CASSDGDTTDTQYF
CDR3nt: TGCGCCAGCAGCGACGGAGATACCACAGATACGCAGTATTTT

v_gene: TRBV5-4
abundance: NA
d_gene: NA
j_gene: TRBJ2-3
CDR3aa: CASSFSFESTDTQYF
CDR3nt: TGTGCCAGCAGCTTCTCTTTCGAGTCCACAGATACGCAGTATTTT

v_gene: TRBV7-9
abundance: NA
d_gene: TRBD2
j_gene: TRBJ2-7
CDR3aa: CASSSRAGGNEQYF
CDR3nt: TGTGCCAGCAGCTCCCGTGCGGGGGGAAACGAGCAGTACTTC

v_gene: TRBV18
abundance: NA
d_gene: TRBD2
j_gene: TRBJ2-3
CDR3aa: CASSPGREGSTDTQYF
CDR3nt: TGTGCCAGCTCACCCGGACGGGAGGGGAGCACAGATACGCAGTATTTT

v_gene: TRBV2
abundance: NA
d_gene: NA
j_gene: TRBJ2-7
CDR3aa: CASSGELAHEQYF
CDR3nt: TGTGCCAGCAGTGGAGAACTAGCTCACGAGCAGTACTTC

v_gene: TRBV10-2
abundance: few
d_gene: TRBD1
j_gene: TRBJ1-6
CDR3aa: CASSARPPGQGYSPLHF
CDR3nt: TGCGCCAGCAGTGCAAGACCGCCGGGACAGGGCTACTCACCCCTCCACTTT

v_gene: TRBV7-8
abundance: NA
d_gene: NA
j_gene: TRBJ1-1
CDR3aa: CASSQAQSTEAFF
CDR3nt: TGTGCCAGCAGCCAAGCTCAATCCACTGAAGCTTTCTTT

v_gene: TRBV4-1
abundance: NA
d_gene: NA
j_gene: TRBJ2-3
CDR3aa: CASSQGTTSTDTQYF
CDR3nt: TGCGCCAGCAGCCAAGGGACTACCAGCACAGATACGCAGTATTTT

v_gene: TRBV2
abundance: NA
d_gene: NA
j_gene: TRBJ1-2
CDR3aa: CASSEGHLNYGYTF
CDR3nt: TGTGCCAGCAGTGAAGGACACCTTAACTATGGCTACACCTTC

v_gene: TRBV7-2
abundance: NA
d_gene: NA
j_gene: TRBJ1-2
CDR3aa: CASSSGQNYGYTF
CDR3nt: TGTGCCAGCAGCTCAGGACAGAACTATGGCTACACCTTC

v_gene: TRBV4-3
abundance: once
d_gene: TRBD2
j_gene: TRBJ2-7
CDR3aa: CASSQRSSGRNDEQYF
CDR3nt: TGCGCCAGCAGCCAAAGGAGTAGCGGGAGAAACGACGAGCAGTACTTC

v_gene: TRBV5-1
abundance: NA
d_gene: NA
j_gene: TRBJ2-5
CDR3aa: CASSVGRRGRGQETQYF
CDR3nt: TGCGCCAGCAGCGTGGGGCGACGGGGCAGGGGACAAGAGACCCAGTACTTC

v_gene: TRBV10-3
abundance: NA
d_gene: NA
j_gene: TRBJ2-2
CDR3aa: CAISEGQRNTGELFF
CDR3nt: TGTGCCATCAGTGAGGGACAGAGGAACACCGGGGAGCTGTTTTTT

v_gene: TRBV15
abundance: NA
d_gene: NA
j_gene: TRBJ2-7
CDR3aa: CATSRVVLEAEQYF
CDR3nt: TGTGCCACCAGCAGAGTGGTCCTTGAGGCCGAGCAGTACTTC

v_gene: TRBV28
abundance: NA
d_gene: NA
j_gene: TRBJ2-3
CDR3aa: CASSRLMGADTQYF
CDR3nt: TGTGCCAGCAGCCGCCTTATGGGCGCTGATACGCAGTATTTT

v_gene: TRBV5-6
abundance: NA
d_gene: NA
j_gene: TRBJ2-4
CDR3aa: CASSFRQEIKNIQYF
CDR3nt: TGTGCCAGCAGCTTCAGACAGGAGATAAAAAACATTCAGTACTTC

v_gene: TRBV2
abundance: NA
d_gene: NA
j_gene: TRBJ1-5
CDR3aa: CATGGFSNQPQHF
CDR3nt: TGTGCCACCGGGGGTTTTAGCAATCAGCCCCAGCATTTT

v_gene: TRBV20-1
abundance: NA
d_gene: NA
j_gene: TRBJ2-7
CDR3aa: CRAGTYEQYF
CDR3nt: TGCAGAGCAGGGACCTACGAGCAGTACTTC

v_gene: TRBV5-6
abundance: NA
d_gene: NA
j_gene: TRBJ1-2
CDR3aa: CASSTGQWWETF
CDR3nt: TGTGCCAGCAGTACGGGACAATGGTGGGAAACCTTC

v_gene: TRBV2
abundance: NA
d_gene: TRBD1
j_gene: TRBJ1-1
CDR3aa: CASSSQGATEAFF
CDR3nt: TGTGCCAGCAGTTCCCAGGGGGCCACTGAAGCTTTCTTT

v_gene: TRBV30
abundance: NA
d_gene: TRBD1
j_gene: TRBJ1-5
CDR3aa: CAWSRTGDQPQHF
CDR3nt: TGTGCCTGGAGTCGGACAGGGGATCAGCCCCAGCATTTT

v_gene: TRBV6-6
abundance: once
d_gene: NA
j_gene: TRBJ1-1
CDR3aa: CASSSWGGSDAFF
CDR3nt: TGTGCCAGCAGTTCCTGGGGGGGTAGCGATGCTTTCTTT

v_gene: TRBV4-2
abundance: large
d_gene: NA
j_gene: TRBJ2-3
CDR3aa: CASSQDLRVTDTQYF
CDR3nt: TGTGCCAGCAGCCAAGATTTGCGGGTCACAGATACGCAGTATTTT

v_gene: TRBV18
abundance: NA
d_gene: NA
j_gene: TRBJ2-3
CDR3aa: CASSPPRRGYTDTQYF
CDR3nt: TGTGCCAGCTCACCACCGCGAAGGGGCTACACAGATACGCAGTATTTT

v_gene: TRBV6-6
abundance: NA
d_gene: TRBD1
j_gene: TRBJ1-2
CDR3aa: CATEGQGGYGYTF
CDR3nt: TGTGCCACCGAGGGACAGGGCGGGTATGGCTACACCTTC

v_gene: TRBV6-5
abundance: NA
d_gene: TRBD1
j_gene: TRBJ2-3
CDR3aa: CASSPHRGQTDTQYF
CDR3nt: TGTGCCAGCAGTCCACACAGGGGGCAAACAGATACGCAGTATTTT

v_gene: TRBV7-9
abundance: NA
d_gene: TRBD1
j_gene: TRBJ1-2
CDR3aa: CASSPPVAGGYGYTF
CDR3nt: TGTGCCAGCAGCCCCCCCGTGGCAGGGGGCTATGGCTACACCTTC

v_gene: TRBV6-5
abundance: NA
d_gene: NA
j_gene: TRBJ1-1
CDR3aa: CASSYGQRTEAFF
CDR3nt: TGTGCCAGCAGTTACGGCCAGCGCACTGAAGCTTTCTTT

v_gene: TRBV6-5
abundance: NA
d_gene: TRBD1
j_gene: TRBJ1-1
CDR3aa: CASRAGPGGITEAFF
CDR3nt: TGTGCCAGCAGGGCAGGTCCAGGGGGCATCACTGAAGCTTTCTTT

v_gene: TRBV5-4
abundance: NA
d_gene: TRBD2
j_gene: TRBJ2-7
CDR3aa: CASSLGLAGGEQYF
CDR3nt: TGTGCCAGCAGCTTGGGACTAGCGGGAGGGGAGCAGTACTTC

v_gene: TRBV5-1
abundance: few
d_gene: NA
j_gene: TRBJ1-1
CDR3aa: CASSLERQPNTEAFF
CDR3nt: TGCGCCAGCAGCTTGGAAAGACAGCCGAACACTGAAGCTTTCTTT

v_gene: TRBV7-2
abundance: NA
d_gene: TRBD1
j_gene: TRBJ1-4
CDR3aa: CASSRLVGQGSEKLFF
CDR3nt: TGTGCCAGCAGCCGTCTAGTGGGACAGGGGAGTGAAAAACTGTTTTTT

v_gene: TRBV6-5
abundance: NA
d_gene: NA
j_gene: TRBJ1-6
CDR3aa: CASNRETGSPLHF
CDR3nt: TGTGCCAGTAACAGGGAAACAGGTTCACCCCTCCACTTT

v_gene: TRBV6-8
abundance: NA
d_gene: NA
j_gene: TRBJ2-5
CDR3aa: CASSFGETQYF
CDR3nt: TGTGCCAGCAGTTTCGGAGAGACCCAGTACTTC

v_gene: TRBV2
abundance: NA
d_gene: NA
j_gene: TRBJ1-2
CDR3aa: CASSESYGYTF
CDR3nt: TGTGCCAGCAGTGAGAGCTATGGCTACACCTTC

v_gene: TRBV4-1
abundance: NA
d_gene: TRBD1
j_gene: TRBJ1-1
CDR3aa: CASSRTGETEAFF
CDR3nt: TGCGCCAGCAGCCGGACAGGGGAGACTGAAGCTTTCTTT

v_gene: TRBV1
abundance: NA
d_gene: NA
j_gene: TRBJ1-5
CDR3aa: CTSSHVQGAVGYSNQPQHF
CDR3nt: TGCACCAGCAGCCACGTACAGGGGGCGGTCGGATATAGCAATCAGCCCCAGCATTTT

v_gene: TRBV20-1
abundance: NA
d_gene: TRBD1
j_gene: TRBJ1-2
CDR3aa: CSAGTGGGYTF
CDR3nt: TGCAGTGCGGGGACAGGGGGCGGCTACACCTTC

v_gene: TRBV6-2/TRBV6-3
abundance: once
d_gene: NA
j_gene: TRBJ2-1
CDR3aa: CASSFVPIDTYNEQFF
CDR3nt: TGTGCCAGCAGTTTCGTTCCTATCGATACCTACAATGAGCAGTTCTTC

v_gene: TRBV21-1
abundance: NA
d_gene: NA
j_gene: TRBJ2-4
CDR3aa: CASSTLADPAKNIQYF
CDR3nt: TGTGCCAGCAGCACACTAGCGGACCCTGCCAAAAACATTCAGTACTTC

v_gene: TRBV24-1
abundance: NA
d_gene: TRBD1
j_gene: TRBJ1-6
CDR3aa: CATSAGQYNSPLHF
CDR3nt: TGTGCCACCAGTGCGGGACAGTATAATTCACCCCTCCACTTT

v_gene: TRBV4-2
abundance: NA
d_gene: TRBD2
j_gene: TRBJ2-1
CDR3aa: CASSPPGLAGYNEQFF
CDR3nt: TGTGCCAGCAGCCCTCCCGGACTAGCGGGTTACAATGAGCAGTTCTTC

v_gene: TRBV5-1
abundance: NA
d_gene: NA
j_gene: TRBJ2-2
CDR3aa: CASSLRQDTGELFF
CDR3nt: TGCGCCAGCAGCTTGAGGCAGGACACCGGGGAGCTGTTTTTT

v_gene: TRBV9
abundance: NA
d_gene: TRBD2
j_gene: TRBJ2-2
CDR3aa: CASSVGAGGLTGELFF
CDR3nt: TGTGCCAGCAGCGTAGGAGCGGGGGGGCTGACCGGGGAGCTGTTTTTT

v_gene: TRBV18
abundance: NA
d_gene: NA
j_gene: TRBJ2-1
CDR3aa: CASSPDQASNEQFF
CDR3nt: TGTGCCAGCTCACCGGATCAGGCCTCCAATGAGCAGTTCTTC

v_gene: TRBV28
abundance: once
d_gene: NA
j_gene: TRBJ2-5
CDR3aa: CASSPVWRGNQETQYF
CDR3nt: TGTGCCAGCAGCCCCGTCTGGCGGGGCAACCAAGAGACCCAGTACTTC

v_gene: TRBV3-1/TRBV3-2
abundance: NA
d_gene: NA
j_gene: TRBJ2-3
CDR3aa: CASSQGTLRGTDTQYF
CDR3nt: TGTGCCAGCAGCCAAGGGACTCTCCGGGGCACAGATACGCAGTATTTT

v_gene: TRBV4-2
abundance: NA
d_gene: NA
j_gene: TRBJ2-3
CDR3aa: CASSQEYQDFTDTQYF
CDR3nt: TGTGCCAGCAGCCAAGAATACCAGGATTTCACAGATACGCAGTATTTT

v_gene: TRBV5-1
abundance: once
d_gene: NA
j_gene: TRBJ2-7
CDR3aa: CASSLDSPGDEQYF
CDR3nt: TGCGCCAGCAGCTTGGACAGCCCAGGGGACGAGCAGTACTTC

v_gene: TRBV19
abundance: NA
d_gene: TRBD1
j_gene: TRBJ2-5
CDR3aa: CASSIGTGMETQYF
CDR3nt: TGTGCCAGTAGTATAGGGACAGGGATGGAGACCCAGTACTTC

v_gene: TRBV27
abundance: NA
d_gene: TRBD2
j_gene: TRBJ2-7
CDR3aa: CASSFNPGLGPREQYF
CDR3nt: TGTGCCAGCAGTTTCAACCCGGGACTAGGCCCACGAGAGCAGTACTTC

v_gene: TRBV9
abundance: NA
d_gene: NA
j_gene: TRBJ2-5
CDR3aa: CASSVRGYFFETQYF
CDR3nt: TGTGCCAGCAGCGTAAGGGGGTACTTTTTCGAGACCCAGTACTTC

v_gene: TRBV18
abundance: NA
d_gene: TRBD1
j_gene: TRBJ1-1
CDR3aa: CASSPPPGGVLVGAFF
CDR3nt: TGTGCCAGCTCACCACCACCAGGGGGCGTCCTGGTTGGAGCTTTCTTT